This T cell receptor (beta chain) was recovered during a study of T cells after yellow fever vaccination. The germline V gene has CDR1 SEHNR and CDR2 FQNEAQ (reference sequence). This CDR3 is 14 amino acids long. Trimming stripped 5 bases from V and 4 bases from J, with 14 bases between. TCRdb reprocessed the 5' RACE reads with MiXCR, giving one entry per CDR3 protein. The sample yields 300,000 to 350,000 distinct CDR3 sequences, approximately 3.9% seen once. Whole-study findings and limits: Most primary-vaccination clones recurred post-booster (roughly 96% CD4, roughly 87% CD8).

This clonotype was seen many times. Its antigen is unknown. The material was PBMCs, obtained 5 days after the yellow fever booster vaccination. The clonotype originates from a young man who received the YFV17D yellow fever vaccine. The chain recombines TRBV7-9 with TRBJ1-1; D might be TRBD1 (6 bases). CDR3 sequence reads: CASSPGGGGTEAFF. Here the CDR3 DNA reads TGTGCCAGCAGCCCGGGAGGGGGGGGCACTGAAGCTTTCTTT.